The 28 T cell receptor beta chains reported below all come from one sample, sequenced in a study of T cells in Graves' hyperthyroidism and ophthalmopathy. Template material for amplifying TCR beta CDR3 regions consisted of RNA transcripts. During a first-round RT-PCR of the TCR CDR3, the HTBI primer set was used. From the multiplex PCR reads, TCRdb called clonotypes with MiXCR, one entry per CDR3 protein. The sample shows some 500,000 distinct CDR3 sequences, around 15% of them seen only once. Sequenced material: blood. All receptors derive from a young woman with Graves' hyperthyroidism.

The chain employs TRBV18 and TRBJ2-5, with 7 bases fitting TRBD1. Trimming took 4 bases from V and 5 from J; bases not matched to a gene: 4. This CDR3 region has 13 residues. CDR1 is KGHSH and CDR2 is LQKENI in the germline V gene. CDR3 loop: CASSQDRDETQYF. Here the CDR3 DNA reads TGTGCCAGCTCACAAGACAGGGATGAGACCCAGTACTTC.

Turning to this clonotype: Just one base apart from a much larger clone, this may be a read error. The chain has TRBV7-2 and TRBJ2-2; D possibly corresponds to TRBD2 (5 bases). The CDR3 loop spans 15 amino acids. Germline CDR1 SGHTA, CDR2 FQGNSA. Trimming took 2 bases from V and 4 from J, leaving 11 bases between them. CDR3 residues: CASSLISVGTGELFF. The CDR3 region has the DNA TGTGCCAGCAGCTTAATTAGCGTGGGCACCGGGGAGCTGTTTTTT.

At least ten counts were recorded for this clonotype. The chain combines TRBV29-1 with TRBJ2-1; 11 positions agree with TRBD1. The CDR3 is 16 residues long. The V gene's germline CDR1 is SQVTM and CDR2 ANQGSEA. With V trimmed by 2 bases and J by 8 bases, 11 bases remained unmatched. The CDR3 protein is CSVESLDGQGADEQFF. The DNA for the CDR3 is TGCAGCGTTGAAAGCTTGGATGGACAGGGGGCGGATGAGCAGTTCTTC.

This clonotype was seen many times. CDR3 sequence reads: CASSPPGQLFSGANVLTF. The DNA of the CDR3 is TGTGCCAGCAGCCCCCCGGGACAGCTATTCTCTGGGGCCAACGTCCTGACTTTC. The rearrangement uses TRBV3-1 and TRBJ2-6, with TRBD1 identical over 7 bases. CDR1 and CDR2 (germline): LGHDT, YNNKEL (reference sequence). Losses at the gene ends were 4 bases for V and 0 bases for J; bases not matched to a gene: 9. The CDR3 runs to 18 residues.

This clonotype appeared a few times. V is TRBV6-2 or TRBV6-3 and J is TRBJ1-4; no clear D gene. Trimming pared 6 bases from V and 3 bases from J, leaving 23 bases between. Germline lookup yields CDR1 MNHEY and CDR2 SVGEGT. The CDR3 totals 18 residues. CDR3 sequence reads: CASRGAGQRTGANEKLFF. In DNA form, the CDR3 reads TGTGCCAGCAGGGGAGCGGGCCAAAGGACCGGGGCTAATGAAAAACTGTTTTTT.

The chain recombines TRBV3-1 with TRBJ1-3; D uncertain. Germline V gene lookup returns CDR1 LGHDT and CDR2 YNNKEL (reference sequence). The CDR3 length is 15 residues. V lost 1 base and J 0 bases, leaving 7 bases between the germline ends. The CDR3 sequence: CASSQGSNSGNTIYF. As DNA, the CDR3 is TGTGCCAGCAGCCAAGGGTCAAACTCTGGAAACACCATATATTTT.

In its sample, this clonotype was seen many times. The chain couples TRBV7-2 to TRBJ2-5; TRBD1 agrees at 9 bases. Germline V lookup: CDR1 SGHTA, CDR2 FQGNSA. CDR3 length: 18 amino acids. The trim removed 5 bases at V and 0 bases at J, leaving 13 bases unmatched. The CDR3 loop reads CASSRRDRVRRDQETQYF. CDR3 in DNA: TGTGCCAGCAGCCGCCGGGACAGGGTCAGAAGGGACCAAGAGACCCAGTACTTC.

The CDR3 nucleotides read TGTGCCAGCAGCCCGGAACCTGGGGAAAAACTGTTTTTT. The encoded protein is CASSPEPGEKLFF. The chain carries TRBV5-4 and TRBJ1-4; D gene unclear. Germline CDR1 is SGHNT and CDR2 is YYREEE (reference sequence). V lost 4 bases and J lost 8, with 12 bases in between. This CDR3 is 13 amino acids long.

This clonotype was seen ten or more times. The V and J genes are TRBV12-3 or TRBV12-4 and TRBJ1-1, with 8 bases aligning to TRBD1. V dropped 0 bases and J dropped 1; count of bases not matched to a gene: 1. The CDR3 runs to 15 residues. CDR3 amino acids: CASSLAGQGNTEAFF. CDR3 bases: TGTGCCAGCAGTTTAGCCGGACAGGGGAACACTGAAGCTTTCTTT.

This clonotype was seen repeatedly, ten times or more. The J gene is TRBJ2-2, the V gene TRBV11-3; the match to TRBD1 covers 7 bases. In germline, CDR1 is SGHNT, CDR2 YENEEA. This CDR3 region has 14 residues. Trimming cost V 4 bases and J 6 bases; bases outside gene matches: 5. The DNA of the CDR3 is TGTGCCAGCAGCTGGCACAGGGGATCCGGGGAGCTGTTTTTT. Its protein is CASSWHRGSGELFF.

The chain couples TRBV11-3 to TRBJ2-2; 7 bases match TRBD2. V shed 5 bases, J shed 5 bases, and the junction held 11 bases outside the gene matches. Germline V gene sequence: CDR1 SGHNT, CDR2 YENEEA. CDR3 length equals 16 residues. The CDR3 here is CASSPTRGGGTGELFF. The CDR3, as DNA: TGTGCCAGCAGCCCAACACGTGGGGGGGGAACCGGGGAGCTGTTTTTT.

This clonotype showed up many times. The chain has TRBV10-1 and TRBJ2-5; 8 bases are shared with TRBD2. CDR1 is WNHNN and CDR2 is SYGVQD in the germline V gene (reference sequence). The V segment lost 0 bases and the J segment 0 bases; nucleotides outside the gene matches: 6. The CDR3 totals 17 residues. In DNA form, the CDR3 reads TGCGCCAGCAGTGAGTCTGCGGTTAGCGGGAACCAAGAGACCCAGTACTTC. Translating gives CASSESAVSGNQETQYF.

This chain uses TRBV7-9 with TRBJ2-1; 11 bases map to TRBD2. V was clipped by 1 base and J by 4 bases; unmatched bases: 9. This CDR3 is 18 amino acids long. Germline V gene data show CDR1 as SEHNR and CDR2 as FQNEAQ (reference sequence). CDR3 nucleotide sequence: TGTGCCAGCAGCTTAGATGGAACTAGCGGGAGCCCTTACAATGAGCAGTTCTTC. This gives the protein CASSLDGTSGSPYNEQFF.

This clonotype was found once. This chain connects TRBV4-1 to TRBJ1-4, with 9 bases that match TRBD1. This CDR3 spans 19 amino acids. V was pared by 4 bases and J by 7 bases, with 19 bases of the junction left unmatched. Per germline, CDR1 MGHRA and CDR2 YSYEKL. In DNA, the CDR3 is TGCGCCAGCAGCCGGGCCGGGACAGGGAGTAACGCGATTCGTGAAAAACTGTTTTTT. Translation: CASSRAGTGSNAIREKLFF.

This clonotype was picked up a small number of times. The chain couples TRBV20-1 to TRBJ2-7, with 7 bases lining up with TRBD2. Losses at the gene ends were 5 bases for V and 0 bases for J; bases not matched to a gene: 7. Germline V gene sequence: CDR1 DFQATT, CDR2 SNEGSKA (reference sequence). The CDR3 runs to 14 residues. CDR3 sequence (DNA): TGCAGTGCTTCTAGCGGCTCGAGCTCCTACGAGCAGTACGTC. Its protein is CSASSGSSSYEQYV.

With regard to this clonotype: A much larger clone lies one base from this, so it may be a read error. This chain connects TRBV12-3 or TRBV12-4 to TRBJ1-1, with D perhaps TRBD1 (6 bases). This CDR3 region has 13 residues. The DNA for the CDR3 is TGTGCCAGCAGTTCTTACAGGGTTCCTGAAGCTTCCTTT. Translating gives CASSSYRVPEASF.

This clonotype came up many times. This sequence joins TRBV12-3 or TRBV12-4 and TRBJ2-3; a possible D gene is TRBD2 (6 bases). V lost 3 bases and J lost 0, with 10 bases in between. This CDR3 region has 15 residues. The CDR3 is CASSFGGLSTDTQYF. CDR3 bases: TGTGCCAGCAGTTTCGGAGGGCTAAGCACAGATACGCAGTATTTT.

The V gene is TRBV19, the J gene TRBJ2-6, with 10 bases identical to TRBD2. In germline, CDR1 is LNHDA, CDR2 SQIVND (reference sequence). Trimming removed 5 bases from V and 2 bases from J; junction bases left unmatched: 15. The CDR3 totals 20 residues. The CDR3 spells CASSSNRAGGQMAGANVLTF. CDR3 nucleotide sequence: TGTGCCAGTAGTTCGAATCGAGCGGGAGGGCAAATGGCTGGGGCCAACGTCCTGACTTTC.

The chain joins TRBV28 to TRBJ2-2; D remains unclear. Per germline, CDR1 MDHEN and CDR2 SYDVKM. The ends were cut back, 0 bases at V and 6 bases at J, with 2 bases in the middle. The CDR3 runs to 12 residues. The CDR3 bases are TGTGCCAGCAGTTTATGGTCCGGGGAGCTGTTTTTT. As protein: CASSLWSGELFF.

This clonotype was detected ten times or more. This sequence joins TRBV5-6 and TRBJ2-1, with D possibly being TRBD1 (5 bases). CDR1 SGHDT and CDR2 YYEEEE come from the germline V gene. The CDR3 has 16 residues. V was shortened by 0 bases and J by 8 bases, with 18 bases between the two germline ends. The CDR3 region is CASSLVGASSGDEQFF. The CDR3 DNA sequence: TGTGCCAGCAGCTTGGTTGGGGCGTCGTCAGGCGATGAGCAGTTCTTC.

The rearrangement uses TRBV12-3 or TRBV12-4 and TRBJ2-5; possible D gene TRBD1, 6 bases. Trimming cost V 6 bases and J 2 bases, with 13 bases left between them. There are 14 residues in the CDR3. The CDR3, as DNA: TGTGCCAGCAGCTCAGGGGTGGGGCAAGAGACCCAGTACTTC. Residues: CASSSGVGQETQYF.

This rearrangement joins TRBV19 to TRBJ2-3; 16 bases align to TRBD2. Germline V lookup: CDR1 LNHDA, CDR2 SQIVND (reference sequence). This CDR3 has 17 residues. V trimming: 4 bases; J trimming: 4 bases; junction bases outside the gene matches: 5. The CDR3 nucleotides read TGTGCCAGTAGTAGGGGACTAGCGGGAGGGTCCCCAGATACGCAGTATTTT. It is translated as CASSRGLAGGSPDTQYF.

This clonotype was recorded a few times. A much larger clone differs by one base, so this may be a read error. V gene TRBV20-1 combines with J gene TRBJ2-7, with TRBD1 matching 8 bases. Germline CDR1 DFQATT, CDR2 SNEGSKA (reference sequence). CDR3 length equals 14 residues. V dropped 1 base and J dropped 6; count of bases not matched to a gene: 8. CDR3 residues: CSARVGAGGFEQYV. CDR3 DNA sequence: TGCAGTGCTAGAGTCGGGGCAGGGGGCTTCGAGCAGTACGTC.

This clonotype was seen at least ten times. The chain is built from TRBV11-3 and TRBJ2-1; D perhaps matches TRBD2 (6 bases). This CDR3 is 15 amino acids long. The V and J ends lost 2 bases and 0 bases respectively, with 8 bases between them. Germline CDR1 reads SGHNT; CDR2 reads YENEEA. As DNA, the CDR3 is TGTGCCAGCAGCTTACCCGGGAGCTCCTACAATGAGCAGTTCTTC. Its translation: CASSLPGSSYNEQFF.

The chain joins TRBV3-1 to TRBJ1-2, with unresolved D. V was shortened by 0 bases and J by 2 bases, with 7 bases between the two germline ends. Germline V gives CDR1 LGHDT, CDR2 YNNKEL (reference sequence). This CDR3 comprises 14 residues. In DNA, the CDR3 is TGTGCCAGCAGCCAAGAACCGTGGAACTATGGCTACACCTTC. Amino acids: CASSQEPWNYGYTF.

The gene calls are TRBV3-1 and TRBJ2-1; no definite D call. Trimming cost V 1 base and J 5 bases, with 9 bases left between them. The CDR3 is made up of 14 amino acids. From germline, CDR1 is LGHDT and CDR2 YNNKEL (reference sequence). CDR3 nucleotide sequence: TGTGCCAGCAGCCAAGGAAGGACGAACAATGAGCAGTTCTTC. It is translated as CASSQGRTNNEQFF.

This clonotype occurred many times. The rearrangement uses TRBV7-9 and TRBJ2-1; no clear D gene. The CDR3 extends over 15 amino acids. Trimming removed 5 bases from V and 0 bases from J, with 11 bases in between. Germline V gene lookup returns CDR1 SEHNR and CDR2 FQNEAQ (reference sequence). The CDR3 loop reads CASSPRRSSYNEQFF. The CDR3 DNA sequence: TGTGCCAGCAGCCCCCGCCGTAGCTCCTACAATGAGCAGTTCTTC.

The chain joins TRBV20-1 to TRBJ2-2; 7 bases align to TRBD2. Germline assignment: CDR1 DFQATT and CDR2 SNEGSKA (reference sequence). The V segment lost 2 bases and the J segment 0 bases; nucleotides outside the gene matches: 6. This CDR3 contains 16 residues. The CDR3: CSARPLAAANTGELFF. The CDR3 DNA follows: TGCAGTGCTAGACCTCTAGCGGCCGCGAACACCGGGGAGCTGTTTTTT.